The present entry profiles one T cell receptor beta chain with its context. The record originates from a study of blood T cell repertoires in COVID-19. Whole-study context: Sites in the United States, Italy and Spain provided acute and convalescent COVID-19 samples. Sources were T cells, B-cell-depleted T cells, or PBMCs; the material itself was cDNA or gDNA.

Per germline, CDR1 MNHEY and CDR2 SVGAGI. V shed 0 bases and J 8 bases; nucleotides not matched to a gene: 6. CDR3 length equals 15 residues. Data came from immunoSEQ multiplex PCR; TCRdb stores just in-frame clones and leaves some out. In the table there are more than 95,000 clones, about 90% of which are singletons. The sequenced sample consisted of peripheral blood. This sequence joins TRBV6-5 and TRBJ1-2, with TRBD1 matching 10 bases. This TCR was sampled from a man between 65 and 85 years old who had recovered from COVID-19. The CDR3 here is CASSYSLGQGVGYTF. CDR3 DNA: TGTGCCAGCAGTTACTCCTTAGGACAGGGGGTCGGCTACACCTTC.